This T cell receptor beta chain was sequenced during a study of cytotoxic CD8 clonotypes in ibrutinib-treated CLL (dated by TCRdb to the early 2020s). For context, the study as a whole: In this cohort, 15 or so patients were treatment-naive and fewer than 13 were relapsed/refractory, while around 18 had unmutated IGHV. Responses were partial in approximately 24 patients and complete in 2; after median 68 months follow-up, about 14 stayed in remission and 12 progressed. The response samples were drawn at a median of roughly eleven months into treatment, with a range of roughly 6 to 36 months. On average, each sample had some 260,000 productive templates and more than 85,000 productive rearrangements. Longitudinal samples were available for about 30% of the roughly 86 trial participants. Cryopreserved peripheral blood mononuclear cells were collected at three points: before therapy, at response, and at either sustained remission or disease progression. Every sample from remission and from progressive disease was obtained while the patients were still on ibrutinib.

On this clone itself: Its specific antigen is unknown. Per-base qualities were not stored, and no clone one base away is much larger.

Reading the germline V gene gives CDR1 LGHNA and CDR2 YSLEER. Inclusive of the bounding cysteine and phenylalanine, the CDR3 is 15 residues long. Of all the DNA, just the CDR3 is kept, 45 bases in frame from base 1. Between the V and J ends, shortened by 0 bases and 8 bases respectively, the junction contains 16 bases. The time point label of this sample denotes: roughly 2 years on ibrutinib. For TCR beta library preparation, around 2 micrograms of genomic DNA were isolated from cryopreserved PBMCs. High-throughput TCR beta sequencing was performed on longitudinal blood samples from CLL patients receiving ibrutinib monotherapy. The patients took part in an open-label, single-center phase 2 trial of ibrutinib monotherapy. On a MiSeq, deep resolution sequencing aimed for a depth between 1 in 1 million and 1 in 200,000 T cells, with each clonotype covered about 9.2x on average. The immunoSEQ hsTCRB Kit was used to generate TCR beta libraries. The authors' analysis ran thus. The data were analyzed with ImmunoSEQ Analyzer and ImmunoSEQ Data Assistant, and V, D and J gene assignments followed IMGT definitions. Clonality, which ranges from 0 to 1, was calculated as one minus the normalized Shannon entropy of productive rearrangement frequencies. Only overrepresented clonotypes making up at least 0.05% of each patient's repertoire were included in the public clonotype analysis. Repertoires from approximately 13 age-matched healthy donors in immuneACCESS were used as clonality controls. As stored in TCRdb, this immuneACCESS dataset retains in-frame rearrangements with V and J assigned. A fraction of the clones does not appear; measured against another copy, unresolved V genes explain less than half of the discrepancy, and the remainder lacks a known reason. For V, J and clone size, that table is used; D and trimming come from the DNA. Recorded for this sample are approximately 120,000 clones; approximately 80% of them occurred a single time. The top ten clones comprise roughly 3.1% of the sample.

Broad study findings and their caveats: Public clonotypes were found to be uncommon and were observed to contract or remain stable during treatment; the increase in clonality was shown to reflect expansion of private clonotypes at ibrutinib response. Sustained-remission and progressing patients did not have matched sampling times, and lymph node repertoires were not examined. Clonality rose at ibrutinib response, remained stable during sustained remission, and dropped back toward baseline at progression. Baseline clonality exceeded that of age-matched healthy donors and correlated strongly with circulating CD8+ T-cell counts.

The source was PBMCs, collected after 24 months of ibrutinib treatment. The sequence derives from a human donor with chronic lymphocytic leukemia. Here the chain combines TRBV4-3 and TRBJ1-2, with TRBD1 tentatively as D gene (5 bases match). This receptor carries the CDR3 CASSQDQGGSSGYTF. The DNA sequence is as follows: TGCGCCAGCAGCCAAGATCAGGGTGGGTCCTCCGGCTACACCTTC.